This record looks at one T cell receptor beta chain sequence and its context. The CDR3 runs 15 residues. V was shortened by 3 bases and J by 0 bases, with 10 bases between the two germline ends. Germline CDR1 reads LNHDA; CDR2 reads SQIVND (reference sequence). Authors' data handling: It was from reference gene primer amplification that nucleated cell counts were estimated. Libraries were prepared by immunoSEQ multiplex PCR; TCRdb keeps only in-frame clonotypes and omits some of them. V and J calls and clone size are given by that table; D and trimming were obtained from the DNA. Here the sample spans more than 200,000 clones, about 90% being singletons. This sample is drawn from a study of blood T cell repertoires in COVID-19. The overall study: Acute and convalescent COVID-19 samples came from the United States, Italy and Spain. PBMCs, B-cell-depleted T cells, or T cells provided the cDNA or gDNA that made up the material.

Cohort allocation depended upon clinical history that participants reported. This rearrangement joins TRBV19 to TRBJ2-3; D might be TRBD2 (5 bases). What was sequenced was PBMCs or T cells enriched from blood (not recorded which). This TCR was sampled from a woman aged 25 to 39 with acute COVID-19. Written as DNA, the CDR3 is TGTGCCAGTAGTATGTCAGGCGGGAGCACAGATACGCAGTATTTT. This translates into CASSMSGGSTDTQYF.